The 19 T cell receptor beta chains below were found in one sample sequenced in a study of CD8+ T cells in alopecia areata. Treatment denoted: oral pan-JAK inhibitor, 5-10 mg twice daily. Following extraction, RNA underwent reverse transcription to cDNA, which served as the sequencing template. Sequencing was performed with immunoSEQ multiplex PCR; in TCRdb, only in-frame clones are kept and a portion is missing. The sample holds around 120,000 clones, around 56% seen once. The material sequenced was CD4+ T cells sorted from blood, taken at week 4, from a patient treated with tofacitinib. The origin of the receptors is a human donor with alopecia areata.

A word on this clone: The identical CDR3 is also encoded by other nucleotide sequences in the sample. This chain uses TRBV7-9 with TRBJ1-2; TRBD1 aligns across 8 bases. Germline-derived CDR1 and CDR2 are SEHNR and FQNEAQ (reference sequence). The junction had 3 bases not matched to a gene; V was cut back by 1 base and J by 2 bases. The CDR3 spans 15 residues. CDR3 sequence (DNA): TGTGCCAGCAGCTTAGGTCAGGGGGCGAACTATGGCTACACCTTC. Translated: CASSLGQGANYGYTF.

This clone has a handful of counts. The J gene is TRBJ1-6, the V gene TRBV9, with a possible D match to TRBD1 (6 bases). Trimming took off 5 bases at V and 7 bases at J, with 19 bases between the two ends. Germline loops: CDR1 SGDLS, CDR2 YYNGEE. CDR3 length: 16 amino acids. Here the CDR3 reads CASRGRQGNLNSPLHF. The CDR3 nucleotides are TGTGCCAGCAGAGGCCGCCAGGGGAATCTAAATTCACCCCTCCACTTT. The variable domain in full, with the rest retrieved from reference TRBV9 and TRBJ1-6, is DSGVTQTPKHLITATGQRVTLRCSPRSGDLSVYWYQQSLDQGLQFLIQYYNGEERAKGNILERFSAQQFPDLHSELNLSSLELGDSALYFCASRGRQGNLNSPLHFGNGTRLTVT.

This clone was recorded a few times. Written as DNA, the CDR3 is TGTGCCAGCAGTTTAACAGAATATCAGCCCCAGCATTTT. This codes for CASSLTEYQPQHF. This rearrangement joins TRBV27 to TRBJ1-5; D is undetermined. Per germline, CDR1 MNHEY and CDR2 SMNVEV (reference sequence). The CDR3 is made up of 13 amino acids. Trimming shortened V by 2 bases and J by 5 bases, and 7 bases separated the two germline ends.

This clone was detected a few times. A read error may account for a junction end that differs from germline. This chain links TRBV15 with TRBJ1-4; 8 bases match TRBD1. CDR1 is LNHNV and CDR2 is YYDKDF in the germline V gene (reference sequence). The CDR3 contains 12 residues. The CDR3: CATSRDTGQALF. The CDR3 region has the DNA TGTGCCACCAGCAGAGATACGGGACAGGCTCTTTTT.

This chain uses TRBV7-2 with TRBJ2-5; D is ambiguous. CDR1 and CDR2 (germline): SGHTA, FQGNSA. The V end lost 3 bases, the J end lost 5 bases, and 10 bases lay between the germline ends. This CDR3 is 13 amino acids long. The CDR3 region is CASSLESRETQYF. DNA of the CDR3: TGTGCCAGCAGCTTGGAGTCTCGGGAGACCCAGTACTTC.

The V and J genes are TRBV5-1 and TRBJ1-1; D not certain. V lost 4 bases, J lost 0 bases, and 7 bases lay in between. This CDR3 is built from 13 residues. Germline V CDR1 and CDR2: SGHRS, YFSETQ. The CDR3 coding sequence is TGCGCCAGCAGCCTTGATATGAACACTGAAGCTTTCTTT. Translated: CASSLDMNTEAFF.

This clone was found a few times. The genes are TRBV4-1 and TRBJ1-5, with D tentatively TRBD1 (6 bases). Germline V gene sequence: CDR1 MGHRA, CDR2 YSYEKL. The CDR3 consists of 15 residues. The V end lost 4 bases, the J end lost 7 bases, and 17 bases lay between the germline ends. The CDR3 sequence is CASSRIRQVGQPQHF. CDR3 sequence (DNA): TGCGCCAGCAGCCGGATAAGACAGGTAGGACAGCCCCAGCATTTT.

This clone was detected ten times or more. The rearrangement joins TRBV7-2 to TRBJ2-1, with unresolved D. Trimming took 1 base from V and 6 from J, leaving 13 bases between them. The CDR3 totals 15 residues. Looked up from germline, CDR1 is SGHTA and CDR2 is FQGNSA. The CDR3 DNA follows: TGTGCCAGCAGCTTAGGGAGCTACAGAGGCAATGAGCAGTTCTTC. Its translation: CASSLGSYRGNEQFF.

The V and J genes are TRBV29-1 and TRBJ2-1; 10 bases are a match to TRBD2. The CDR3 has 14 amino acids. The germline V gene has CDR1 SQVTM and CDR2 ANQGSEA. V lost 7 bases and J lost 4; bases outside the gene matches: 7. This CDR3 is CSGTSGERYNEQFF. DNA for the CDR3: TGCAGCGGTACTAGCGGGGAGAGGTACAATGAGCAGTTCTTC.

This clone was seen a handful of times. V gene TRBV29-1 combines with J gene TRBJ2-7; TRBD2 matches 13 bases. The V gene's germline CDR1 is SQVTM and CDR2 ANQGSEA. The CDR3 sequence is 14 residues long. The trim removed 5 bases at V and 3 bases at J, leaving 4 bases unmatched. This chain's CDR3 is CSVRLAGGHYEQYF. The CDR3 nucleotides read TGCAGCGTTAGACTAGCGGGGGGCCACTACGAGCAGTACTTC.

The chain joins TRBV30 to TRBJ1-1; D unclear. The CDR3 runs 14 residues. Germline loops: CDR1 GTSNPN, CDR2 SVGIG (reference sequence). The ends were cut back, 3 bases at V and 1 base at J, with 12 bases in the middle. DNA of the CDR3: TGTGCCTGGAGGCAGACTTGGGGGAACACTGAAGCTTTCTTT. As protein: CAWRQTWGNTEAFF.

The V call is TRBV19, the J call TRBJ1-2; tentatively, D is TRBD1 (5 bases). CDR3 length equals 14 residues. The V end was cut by 3 bases, the J end by 2 bases, with 10 bases between. Per the germline V gene, CDR1 is LNHDA and CDR2 is SQIVND (reference sequence). This chain's CDR3 is CASSILGRNYGYTF. CDR3 in DNA: TGTGCCAGTAGTATTCTGGGGCGGAACTATGGCTACACCTTC.

This chain uses TRBV30 with TRBJ2-7, with a tentative D call TRBD1 (5 bases). Trimming removed 4 bases from V and 6 bases from J, with 10 bases in between. CDR3 length equals 11 residues. Germline V gene data show CDR1 as GTSNPN and CDR2 as SVGIG (reference sequence). The CDR3 sequence is CAWTRVGEQYF. The CDR3 DNA is TGTGCCTGGACCAGGGTTGGCGAGCAGTACTTC.

A few counts support this clone. J is TRBJ2-7 and V is TRBV5-1; a weak D match, TRBD1 (5 bases). CDR1 SGHRS and CDR2 YFSETQ come from the germline V gene. Trimming removed 0 bases from V and 2 bases from J, with 9 bases in between. This CDR3 has 14 amino acids. As DNA, the CDR3 is TGCGCCAGCAGCTTGGGACAGTCAGCCTACGAGCAGTACTTC. Translation: CASSLGQSAYEQYF.

A single count supports this clone. The chain has TRBV25-1 and TRBJ2-3, with TRBD2 identical over 9 bases. V lost 6 bases, J lost 4 bases, and 8 bases stayed unmatched. The germline V gene encodes CDR1 MGHDK and CDR2 SYGVNS. The CDR3 has 15 residues. In DNA form, the CDR3 reads TGTGCCAGCAGCGCTCCTAGCGGGGTCGCAGATACGCAGTATTTT. It is translated as CASSAPSGVADTQYF.

This clone showed up just a few times. The chain is built from TRBV6-5 and TRBJ2-7; TRBD1 matches at 7 bases. Germline CDR1 reads MNHEY; CDR2 reads SVGAGI. CDR3 length equals 15 residues. With 6 bases clipped from V and 4 bases from J, the junction kept 12 bases outside the gene matches. The CDR3 is CASRVYGQVNYEQYF. DNA for the CDR3: TGTGCCAGCAGAGTCTACGGACAGGTTAATTACGAGCAGTACTTC.

The CDR3 DNA reads as TGTGCCAGCAGCCGACAGCCACGCAGCGGGAGGGCCTCCTACGAGCAGTACTTC. This translates into CASSRQPRSGRASYEQYF. The gene calls are TRBV11-2 and TRBJ2-7; 10 bases are shared with TRBD2. V lost 5 bases, J lost 0 bases, and 13 bases stayed unmatched. The CDR3 sequence is 18 residues long. CDR1 and CDR2 from the germline V gene are SGHAT and FQNNGV.

This clone was found a few times. The V and J genes are TRBV19 and TRBJ2-4; 7 bases fit TRBD1. With 6 bases clipped from V and 9 bases from J, the junction kept 2 bases outside the gene matches. The CDR3 extends over 11 amino acids. Per the germline V gene, CDR1 is LNHDA and CDR2 is SQIVND (reference sequence). The CDR3 DNA reads as TGTGCCAGTAGCCCAGGGGGCATTCAGTACTTC. This codes for CASSPGGIQYF.

The chain couples TRBV30 to TRBJ2-1; the match to TRBD2 covers 9 bases. The CDR3 has 15 amino acids. The V segment lost 2 bases and the J segment 10 bases; nucleotides outside the gene matches: 12. Germline assignment: CDR1 GTSNPN and CDR2 SVGIG (reference sequence). Written as DNA, the CDR3 is TGTGCCTGGAGTAAGGTTGGCGGGAGGGTGAGCGAGCAGTTCTTC. Encoded protein: CAWSKVGGRVSEQFF.